The rows below give T cell receptor beta chains drawn from one sample of a study of human T cells and chemical hapten exposure. One entry per CDR3 protein, called by TCRdb with MiXCR from the RACE reads. The top ten clones hold 1.6% of a sample with more than 80,000 distinct CDR3 sequences, roughly an eighth of them seen once. Sequenced here: whole blood, sampled in connection with sensitization to the hapten diphenylcyclopropenone (DPC). Receptors were obtained from a woman between 50 and 59 years old with alopecia areata. Some clones in this sample may be carry-over from other donors' samples. CDR3s include the opening cysteine and the closing phenylalanine or tryptophan. D genes are given only for firm matches. Where a row states a size, it is once, few, many or the class of an expanded clone; other rows omit it.

>TRBV9|13|NA|NA|TRBJ2-7
TGTGCCAGCAGCGCCGACCCCCCCTACGAGCAGTACTTC
CASSADPPYEQYF
>TRBV6-2/TRBV6-3|11|NA|many|TRBJ2-7
TGTGCCAGCAGTTATGCCTACGAGCAGTACTTC
CASSYAYEQYF
>TRBV5-5|16|NA|NA|TRBJ2-2
TGTGCCAGCAGCTTGTATGCCGGCTACGACACCGGGGAGCTGTTTTTT
CASSLYAGYDTGELFF
>TRBV7-8|17|NA|few|TRBJ2-6
TGTGCCAGCAGCTTAGCCCGGACGGGCTCTGGGGCCAACGTCCTGACTTTC
CASSLARTGSGANVLTF
>TRBV5-1|16|TRBD1|few|TRBJ1-1
TGCGCCAGCAGCGAGGACCGACAGGGAAGGGGCACTGAAGCTTTCTTT
CASSEDRQGRGTEAFF
>TRBV12-3/TRBV12-4|13|NA|many|TRBJ2-3
TGTGCCAGCAGGTCCACCCGCAGTGGTACGCAGTATTTT
CASRSTRSGTQYF
>TRBV3-1|16|NA|NA|TRBJ2-4
TGTGCCAGCAGCAAAGGAAACGAGGTTTCCAAAAACATTCAGTACTTC
CASSKGNEVSKNIQYF
>TRBV5-1|17|TRBD1|few|TRBJ2-6
TGCGCCAGCAGCTTTTCAGGGGGCGCCGGAGGGGCCAACGTCCTGACTTTC
CASSFSGGAGGANVLTF
>TRBV2|15|TRBD1|few|TRBJ2-4
TGTGCCAGCATCCCAGGGGGTTACGGCAAAAACATTCAGTACTTC
CASIPGGYGKNIQYF
>TRBV12-3/TRBV12-4|13|NA|NA|TRBJ2-7
TGTGCCAGCAGTCTGCGGCTGGCCTACGAGCAGTACTTC
CASSLRLAYEQYF
>TRBV6-2/TRBV6-3|16|NA|few|TRBJ2-3
TGTGCCAGCAGTTACCGTAGCGGTCGGAGCACAGATACGCAGTATTTT
CASSYRSGRSTDTQYF
>TRBV7-2|13|TRBD1|many|TRBJ1-3
TGTGCCAGCAGCCCCGGACAGGGGGACACCATATATTTT
CASSPGQGDTIYF
>TRBV5-1|15|NA|many|TRBJ2-5
TGCGCCAGCAGCCTTTTTCCCTCGGTCGGGGAGACCCAGTACTTC
CASSLFPSVGETQYF
>TRBV20-1|14|NA|NA|TRBJ2-1
TGCAGTGCTTCCCAACCAGTGGGTTACAATGAGCAGTTCTTC
CSASQPVGYNEQFF
>TRBV7-6|14|NA|NA|TRBJ2-1
TGTGCCAGCAGCTTAGGGGGAGGTACGGATGAGCAGTTCTTC
CASSLGGGTDEQFF
>TRBV5-4|14|TRBD1|NA|TRBJ2-5
TGTGCCAGCAGCTTGAGGGCAGGGGGAGAGACCCAGTACTTC
CASSLRAGGETQYF
>TRBV7-9|14|NA|NA|TRBJ1-1
TGTGCCAGCAGCTTAGAAATTTTGTACACTGAAGCTTTCTTT
CASSLEILYTEAFF
>TRBV12-3/TRBV12-4|15|TRBD1|NA|TRBJ1-5
TGTGCCAGCAGTCCGGGACAGGGGATCGGTCAGCCCCAGCATTTT
CASSPGQGIGQPQHF
>TRBV28|13|NA|few|TRBJ1-2
TGTGCCAGCAGTTTACCGCAGCCCTCTGGCTACACCTTC
CASSLPQPSGYTF
>TRBV3-1|14|NA|many|TRBJ1-2
TGTGCCAGCAGCCACAGGGAGGGCCCCGCTGGCTACACCTTC
CASSHREGPAGYTF
>TRBV12-3/TRBV12-4|16|TRBD2|few|TRBJ2-3
TGTGCCAGCAGGTATATCGGGACTACCAGGACAGATACGCAGTATTTT
CASRYIGTTRTDTQYF
>TRBV7-2|12|NA|few|TRBJ2-1
TGTGCCAGCAGTGTAATAGGGGACCCCCAGTTCTTC
CASSVIGDPQFF
>TRBV7-2|15|TRBD2|many|TRBJ2-5
TGTGCCAGCAGCAGCGGAGGGAGCGGGAGCTGGGCCCAGTACTTC
CASSSGGSGSWAQYF
>TRBV4-1|17|NA|NA|TRBJ1-6
TGCGCCAGCAGCGGCACGGTCGCCAGCTCCTATAATTCACCCCTCCACTTT
CASSGTVASSYNSPLHF
>TRBV6-1|16|NA|few|TRBJ2-2
TGTGCCAGCAGTGAAATATCGGTACCTCCTACCGGGGAGCTGTTTTTT
CASSEISVPPTGELFF
>TRBV28|17|NA|many|TRBJ1-4
TGTGCCAGCAGTTTAGGGCCCTCGGAGTCTCCCGCCGGAAAACTGTTTTTT
CASSLGPSESPAGKLFF
>TRBV11-2|13|NA|many|TRBJ2-2
TGTGCCAGCAGCCACTCAGGGACCGGGGAGCTGTTTTTT
CASSHSGTGELFF
>TRBV18|14|NA|few|TRBJ2-7
TGTGCCAGCTCACCGAACCACATCCGAGACGAGCAGTACTTC
CASSPNHIRDEQYF
>TRBV20-1|15|TRBD1|NA|TRBJ1-5
TGCAGTGCTAGAGAACCGGGACAGGGCAATCAGCCCCAGCATTTT
CSAREPGQGNQPQHF
>TRBV28|14|NA|NA|TRBJ1-1
TGTGCCAGCCAGAAGGGCGGTCGTACCACTGAAGCTTTCTTT
CASQKGGRTTEAFF
>TRBV6-1|14|TRBD1|few|TRBJ1-1
TGTGCCAGCAGTATGACAGGGAGGGGGACTGAAGCTTTCTTT
CASSMTGRGTEAFF
>TRBV2|13|NA|few|TRBJ2-1
TGTGCCAGCAACAGGGTACCCTACAATGAGCAGTTCTTC
CASNRVPYNEQFF
>TRBV5-4|15|NA|many|TRBJ2-7
TGTGCCAGCAGCTTACCGGGAGTACCCTCCTACGAGCAGTACTTC
CASSLPGVPSYEQYF
>TRBV10-2|14|NA|NA|TRBJ1-6
TGCGCCAGCAGTGAATCTGAGAGGGATTCACCCCTCCACTTT
CASSESERDSPLHF
>TRBV28|11|NA|NA|TRBJ2-1
TGTGCCAGCAGGTATCGGGGCGAGCAGTTCTTC
CASRYRGEQFF
>TRBV7-2|15|NA|NA|TRBJ1-1
TGTGCCAGCAGCTCCCACCCGGGAATGAACACTGAAGCTTTCTTT
CASSSHPGMNTEAFF
>TRBV28|13|NA|few|TRBJ2-7
TGTGCCAGCAGTCCCCAAGTATCCCTCGAGCAGTACTTC
CASSPQVSLEQYF
>TRBV29-1|12|TRBD2|few|TRBJ2-1
TGCAGCGCTAGCGGGGGGGCAAGGGAGCAGTTCTTC
CSASGGAREQFF